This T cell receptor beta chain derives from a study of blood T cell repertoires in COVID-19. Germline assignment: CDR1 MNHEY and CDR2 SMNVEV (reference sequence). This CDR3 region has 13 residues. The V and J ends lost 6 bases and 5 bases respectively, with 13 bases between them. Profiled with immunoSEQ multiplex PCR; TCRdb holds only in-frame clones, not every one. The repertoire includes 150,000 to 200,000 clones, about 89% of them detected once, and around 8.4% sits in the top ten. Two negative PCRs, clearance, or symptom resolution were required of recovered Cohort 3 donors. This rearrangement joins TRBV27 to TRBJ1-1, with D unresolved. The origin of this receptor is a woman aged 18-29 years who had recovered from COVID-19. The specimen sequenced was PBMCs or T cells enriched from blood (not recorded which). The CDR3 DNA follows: TGTGCCAGCAGACAATTGGGGAGAACTGAAGCTTTCTTT. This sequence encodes CASRQLGRTEAFF.